This T cell receptor (beta chain) is from a study of T cell repertoires in cytomegalovirus infection (dated by TCRdb to about 2019). About the study as a whole: Peptide stimulations targeted recently identified HLA-C-restricted CMV epitopes, whose presentation resists viral immunomodulation, together with well-studied HLA-B-restricted epitopes. Donor HLA type was relevant to the analysis, as public TCR beta signatures indicated carriage of CMV infection together with the matching HLA type.

The treatment or condition tag for this specimen amounts to: in vitro stimulation with specific CMV peptide epitopes to enrich CMV-specific T cells. This clonotype was recorded many times. Its recognized antigen is unknown. Within one base of it there is no much larger clone, and no base qualities were kept. The full study reports these points: The ex vivo response was dominated by HLA-C-restricted CMV-specific TCR beta clonotypes, which also provided the single most frequent clonotype in two of eight donors. Cumulative frequency of public TCR beta family members discriminated carriers of CMV infection plus the relevant HLA type in this cohort and an independent roughly 340-donor cohort.

TCRdb shows the sequencer as Illumina HiSeq 1500. TCRdb trimmed the raw reads at Q25, called clones with MiXCR and kept productive beta chains. When rows share a CDR3 protein, they turn into one entry using the most common DNA and genes. The sample profile shows about 900,000 distinct CDR3 sequences; approximately 32% of them were found once. Together, the top ten hold under 15% of the sample. The junction shows trimming of 6 bases on V and 5 bases on J, plus 13 bases between the germline ends. From cysteine to phenylalanine, the CDR3 is 13 amino acids long. Left in the record is the CDR3 DNA by itself, 39 bases read in frame from the first base.

This clonotype originated in a human donor in good health (CMV status not recorded). Some clones in this sample may be carry-over from other donors' samples. The sequence joins TRBV12-3 or TRBV12-4 to TRBJ2-5; a tentative D match to TRBD2 spans 6 bases. Specimen: cultured CD8+ T cells from PBMCs, collected from culture after CMV antigen stimulation. The nucleotides read TGTGCCAGCAGCTGGGCGGGGAAGGAGACCCAGTACTTC. It translates as CASSWAGKETQYF.